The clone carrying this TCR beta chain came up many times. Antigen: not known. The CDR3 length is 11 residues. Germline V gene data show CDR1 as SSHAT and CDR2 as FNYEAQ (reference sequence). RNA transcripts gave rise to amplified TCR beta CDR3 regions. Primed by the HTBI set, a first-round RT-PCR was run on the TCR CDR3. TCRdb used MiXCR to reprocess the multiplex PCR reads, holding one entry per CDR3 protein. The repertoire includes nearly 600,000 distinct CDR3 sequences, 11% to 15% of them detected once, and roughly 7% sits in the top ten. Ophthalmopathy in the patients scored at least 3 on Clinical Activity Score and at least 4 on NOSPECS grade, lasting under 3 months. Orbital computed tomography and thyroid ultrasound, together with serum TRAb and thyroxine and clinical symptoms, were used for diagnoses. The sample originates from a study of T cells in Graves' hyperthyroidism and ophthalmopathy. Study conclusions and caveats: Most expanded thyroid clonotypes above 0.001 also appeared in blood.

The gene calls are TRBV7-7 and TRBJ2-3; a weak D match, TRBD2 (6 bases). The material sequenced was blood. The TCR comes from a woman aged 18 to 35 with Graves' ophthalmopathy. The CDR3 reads CDHRDSRTQYF. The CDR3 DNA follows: TGTGACCATCGGGACTCCCGTACGCAGTATTTT.